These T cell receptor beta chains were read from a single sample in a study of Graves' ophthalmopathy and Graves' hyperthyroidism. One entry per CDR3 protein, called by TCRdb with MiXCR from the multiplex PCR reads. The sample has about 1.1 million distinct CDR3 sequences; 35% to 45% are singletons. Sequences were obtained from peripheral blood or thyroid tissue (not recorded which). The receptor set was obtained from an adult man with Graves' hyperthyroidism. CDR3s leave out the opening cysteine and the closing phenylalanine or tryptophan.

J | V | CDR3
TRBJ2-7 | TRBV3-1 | ASSQESPGDRRDHSYEQY
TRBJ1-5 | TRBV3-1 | ASSQDMYQPQH
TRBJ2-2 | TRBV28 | ASSSPAGAGTGELF
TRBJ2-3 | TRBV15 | ATSRTGAPADTQY
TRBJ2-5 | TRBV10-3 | AIGGQSQETQY
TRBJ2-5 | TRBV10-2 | ASSLNPLGRVAETQY
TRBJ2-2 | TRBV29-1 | SASTRDRGNTGELF
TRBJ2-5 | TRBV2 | ASIRGNQETQY
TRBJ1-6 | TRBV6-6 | ASKQGASSPLH
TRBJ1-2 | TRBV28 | ASSWALLGYT
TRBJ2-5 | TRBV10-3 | AISTAGTQETQY
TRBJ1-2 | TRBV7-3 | ASSSGQAGVGGYT
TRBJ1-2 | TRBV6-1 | ASSWQGTNYGYA
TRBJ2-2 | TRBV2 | ASRLSDRHTGELF
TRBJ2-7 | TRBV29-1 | SVGGPRPYEQY
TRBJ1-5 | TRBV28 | ASSYRTGRYSNQPQH
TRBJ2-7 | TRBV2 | ATRPGQGAYEQY
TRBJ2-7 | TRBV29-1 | SSEGLVGEQY
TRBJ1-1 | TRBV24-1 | ATREGVGTEAF
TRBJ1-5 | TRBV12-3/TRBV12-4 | ATEGDWNQPQH
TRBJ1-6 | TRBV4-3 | ASSQKRTFSPLH
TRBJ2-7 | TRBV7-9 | ASSSYNGHEQY
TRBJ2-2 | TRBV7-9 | ASSLYGRKTGELF
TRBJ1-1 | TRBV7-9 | ASSSKRRAMNTEAF
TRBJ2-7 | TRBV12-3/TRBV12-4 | ASSHDRLSSYEQY
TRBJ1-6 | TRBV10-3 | AISDEDRGHNSPLH
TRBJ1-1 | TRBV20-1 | SASFKTLRNTEAF
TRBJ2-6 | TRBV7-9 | ASSSTGRGANVLT
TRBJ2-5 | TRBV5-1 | ASSLDGQPVETQY
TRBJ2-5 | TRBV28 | ASNSRGRGTQY
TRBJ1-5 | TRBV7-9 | ASSLFSRENNQPQH
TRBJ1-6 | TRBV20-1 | SARKTGLSYNSPLH
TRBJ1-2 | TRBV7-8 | ASSLPGLRGYT
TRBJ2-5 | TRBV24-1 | ATSDRPGSLETQY
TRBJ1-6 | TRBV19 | ASSAGTTQGTSPLH
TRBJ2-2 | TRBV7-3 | ASSLGQGPDTGELF
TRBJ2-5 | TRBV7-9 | ASSLGPPSGATQETQY
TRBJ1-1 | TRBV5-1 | ASSTSDRTGEAF
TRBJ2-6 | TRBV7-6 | ASSLRSNRGSGANVLT
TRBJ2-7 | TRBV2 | ASRRQGIYEQY
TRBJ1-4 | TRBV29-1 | SVASSWVGTDEKLF
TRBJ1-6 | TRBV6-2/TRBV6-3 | ASSYSGTGAPLRNSPLH
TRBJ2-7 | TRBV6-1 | ASSSETGMYEQY